This passage covers 23 T cell receptor beta chains from one sample sequenced in a study of blood T cell repertoires in COVID-19. Clones were read by immunoSEQ multiplex PCR, and TCRdb kept only the in-frame ones, dropping some. This table has tens of thousands of clones, more than 80% appearing once. Sequencing input: peripheral blood. These receptors were taken from an elderly woman with acute or convalescent COVID-19.

The CDR3 loop reads CASSPRGGGKNIQYF. The CDR3 coding sequence is TGTGCCAGCAGCCCCAGGGGCGGGGGTAAAAACATTCAGTACTTC. The rearrangement uses TRBV7-9 and TRBJ2-4; possibly TRBD2 for D (7 bases). This CDR3 has 15 residues. Germline values: CDR1 SEHNR, CDR2 FQNEAQ (reference sequence). Trimming took off 5 bases at V and 4 bases at J, with 15 bases between the two ends.

The chain recombines TRBV3-1 (or the pseudogene TRBV3-2) with TRBJ2-2; TRBD2 agrees at 9 bases. J gave up 5 bases and V 3 bases, and 13 bases lay outside the gene matches. The germline CDR1 and CDR2 sequences are LGHDT and YNNKEL (reference sequence). The CDR3 spans 18 residues. The CDR3 region is CASSQKLLSGGRTGELFF. The CDR3 DNA sequence: TGTGCCAGCAGCCAGAAACTACTAAGCGGGGGGAGGACCGGGGAGCTGTTTTTT.

The rearrangement joins TRBV28 to TRBJ2-7; the D is unclear. Per germline, CDR1 MDHEN and CDR2 SYDVKM. V lost 3 bases, J lost 7 bases, and 7 bases lay in between. The CDR3 is 11 residues long. Written as DNA, the CDR3 is TGTGCCAGCAGTTTTGTAACAGAGCAGTACTTC. The encoded protein is CASSFVTEQYF.

This clone was seen a few times. The rearrangement joins TRBV30 to TRBJ2-7; 9 bases align to TRBD2. CDR1 and CDR2 from the germline V gene are GTSNPN and SVGIG (reference sequence). The CDR3 contains 15 residues. V lost 5 bases to trimming and J lost 1 base; unmatched junction nucleotides: 9. CDR3 in DNA: TGTGCCTGGGAGTCAAAGACTAGCGGATCCTACGAGCAGTACTTC. This codes for CAWESKTSGSYEQYF.

The V call is TRBV7-3, the J call TRBJ2-1; 7 bases align to TRBD2. The CDR3 contains 15 residues. Germline-derived CDR1 and CDR2 are SGHTA and FQGTGA. Germline trimming cut 0 bases from V and 3 bases from J; bases unmatched to any gene: 2. This CDR3 is CASSLTSGDYNEQFF. The CDR3 DNA reads TGTGCCAGCAGCTTAACCAGCGGGGACTACAATGAGCAGTTCTTC. The entire variable domain, with the rest obtained from reference TRBV7-3 and TRBJ2-1, is as follows: GAGVSQTPSNKVTEKGKYVELRCDPISGHTALYWYRQSLGQGPEFLIYFQGTGAADDSGLPNDRFFAVRPEGSVSTLKIQRTERGDSAVYLCASSLTSGDYNEQFFGPGTRLTVL.

This clone has just a few counts. This chain joins TRBV29-1 and TRBJ2-1, with a possible D match to TRBD2 (6 bases). The V and J ends lost 7 bases and 4 bases respectively, with 11 bases between them. This CDR3 comprises 12 residues. Germline CDR1 and CDR2: SQVTM and ANQGSEA. CDR3 in DNA: TGCAGCGGCGGGGACGGTTACAATGAGCAGTTCTTC. Amino acid sequence: CSGGDGYNEQFF.

The chain has TRBV4-2 and TRBJ1-2; D ambiguous. Germline V gives CDR1 LGHNA, CDR2 YNFKEQ. The CDR3 covers 15 residues. V was cut by 0 bases and J by 4 bases, with 12 bases left in between. DNA of the CDR3: TGTGCCAGCAGCCAAGATTCAGCTTCGGGCTATGGCTACACCTTC. It is translated as CASSQDSASGYGYTF.

This clone was observed a few times. The V gene is TRBV11-2, the J gene TRBJ2-5, with D unclear. The V end lost 1 base, the J end lost 5 bases, and 8 bases lay between the germline ends. CDR3 size: 13 residues. Germline CDR1 SGHAT, CDR2 FQNNGV. CDR3 region: CASSLGQRETQYF. The CDR3, as DNA: TGTGCCAGCAGCTTAGGTCAGAGGGAGACCCAGTACTTC.

The V and J genes are TRBV7-9 and TRBJ1-6; a weak D match, TRBD1 (6 bases). The V and J ends lost 5 bases and 8 bases respectively, with 13 bases between them. The germline gives CDR1 SEHNR, CDR2 FQNEAQ (reference sequence). This CDR3 has 14 residues. The CDR3 nucleotides are TGTGCCAGCAGCGATGGGACAAAGGATTCACCCCTCCACTTT. This translates into CASSDGTKDSPLHF.

This sequence joins TRBV2 and TRBJ2-2, with D tentatively TRBD2 (5 bases). The CDR3 has 14 residues. CDR1 is SNHLY, CDR2 FYNNEI, per germline. Trimming removed 0 bases at V and 8 bases at J, with 10 bases between. The DNA for the CDR3 is TGTGCCAGCAGTGAAGCGCTTCGGGGAGGGGAGCTGTTTTTT. Translation gives CASSEALRGGELFF.

This clone was observed a handful of times. This chain connects TRBV5-8 to TRBJ2-7, with D possibly being TRBD1 (5 bases). Germline values: CDR1 SGHTS, CDR2 YDEGEE. There are 14 residues in the CDR3. The V end was cut by 1 base, the J end by 4 bases, with 12 bases between. The CDR3 reads CASSLSTAPYEQYF. The DNA of the CDR3 is TGTGCCAGCAGCTTGTCGACAGCCCCATACGAGCAGTACTTC. The entire variable domain, with the rest obtained from reference TRBV5-8 and TRBJ2-7, is as follows: EAGVTQSPTHLIKTRGQQATLRCSPISGHTSVYWYQQALGLGLQFLLWYDEGEERNRGNFPPRFSGRQFPNYSSELNVNALELEDSALYLCASSLSTAPYEQYFGPGTRLTVT.

V is TRBV5-1 and J is TRBJ2-6; maybe TRBD1 (5 bases). This CDR3 spans 16 amino acids. Germline V CDR1 and CDR2: SGHRS, YFSETQ. Trimming took off 0 bases at V and 1 base at J, with 8 bases between the two ends. CDR3 in amino acids: CASSLAAGSGANVLTF. The CDR3, as DNA: TGCGCCAGCAGCTTGGCCGCAGGGTCTGGGGCCAACGTCCTGACTTTC.

The CDR3 region is CASKPGTITDTQYF. The CDR3 nucleotides are TGTGCCAGCAAGCCCGGGACTATAACAGATACGCAGTATTTT. This sequence joins TRBV6-6 and TRBJ2-3, with 7 positions matching TRBD2. Germline V gene data show CDR1 as MNHNY and CDR2 as SVGAGI (reference sequence). CDR3 length equals 14 residues. The V and J ends lost 7 bases and 3 bases, in that order; junction bases with no gene match: 7.

The chain carries TRBV27 and TRBJ2-7, with 10 bases matching TRBD1. Germline trimming cut 6 bases from V and 3 bases from J; bases unmatched to any gene: 8. This CDR3 region has 15 residues. Germline loops: CDR1 MNHEY, CDR2 SMNVEV (reference sequence). CDR3 region: CASRLRGTGDYEQYF. For the CDR3, the DNA is TGTGCCAGCAGATTACGGGGGACAGGGGACTACGAGCAGTACTTC.

V is TRBV5-1 and J is TRBJ2-1; D is unclear. This CDR3 spans 12 amino acids. Trimming took 2 bases from V and 4 from J, leaving 4 bases between them. In germline, CDR1 is SGHRS, CDR2 YFSETQ. Here the CDR3 reads CASSFQYNEQFF. In DNA form, the CDR3 reads TGCGCCAGCAGCTTCCAATACAATGAGCAGTTCTTC.

V is TRBV16 and J is TRBJ1-1, with TRBD1 identical over 10 bases. The CDR3 covers 15 residues. The V and J ends lost 4 bases and 3 bases, in that order; junction bases with no gene match: 5. CDR1 and CDR2 (germline): KGHSY, FQNENV. CDR3 in amino acids: CASSPFGTGDTEAFF. The CDR3 DNA is TGTGCCAGCAGCCCATTTGGGACAGGGGACACTGAAGCTTTCTTT.

This chain joins TRBV19 and TRBJ2-3; TRBD2 matches 11 bases. CDR1 is LNHDA, CDR2 SQIVND, per germline (reference sequence). The CDR3 is 17 amino acids. J lost 4 bases, V lost 6 bases, and 12 bases had no gene match. The CDR3 coding sequence is TGTGCCAGTAGCCCTCGACTAGCGGGGTACGAATCAGATACGCAGTATTTT. It codes for CASSPRLAGYESDTQYF.

The rearrangement uses TRBV27 and TRBJ1-2; D perhaps matches TRBD1 (6 bases). The CDR3 covers 12 residues. Trimming pared 10 bases from V and 3 bases from J, leaving 12 bases between. Germline values: CDR1 MNHEY, CDR2 SMNVEV (reference sequence). The CDR3 DNA is TGTGCCAACGCGACAGGACACTATGGCTACACCTTC. Protein: CANATGHYGYTF.

The gene calls are TRBV12-5 and TRBJ2-7; 8 bases map to TRBD1. The CDR3 extends over 15 amino acids. CDR1 and CDR2 (germline): LGHNT, FRNRAP. J lost 5 bases, V lost 6 bases, and 12 bases had no gene match. In nucleotides, the CDR3 is TGTGCTAGTGGCTTAGGACAGGGAGAAACGCACGAGCAGTACTTC. Its protein product is CASGLGQGETHEQYF.

The chain is built from TRBV5-4 and TRBJ1-6, with D possibly matching TRBD1 (5 bases). Deletions cut 3 bases from V and 8 bases from J, with 18 bases between. The CDR3 is 16 residues long. CDR1 SGHNT and CDR2 YYREEE come from the germline V gene (reference sequence). This CDR3 reads CASSWDLHPSDSPLHF. CDR3 sequence (DNA): TGTGCCAGCAGCTGGGACTTACATCCGTCAGATTCACCCCTCCACTTT. The full variable domain, its missing parts supplied by reference TRBV5-4 and TRBJ1-6, is ETGVTQSPTHLIKTRGQQVTLRCSSQSGHNTVSWYQQALGQGPQFIFQYYREEENGRGNFPPRFSGLQFPNYSSELNVNALELDDSALYLCASSWDLHPSDSPLHFGNGTRLTVT.

The genes are TRBV28 and TRBJ1-2; the D gene is possibly TRBD1 (6 bases). Looked up from germline, CDR1 is MDHEN and CDR2 is SYDVKM. Between the trimmed V and J ends, which lost 8 bases and 3 bases, there was a span of 16 bases. The CDR3 runs 14 residues. CDR3 DNA: TGTGCCAGCGGTCCCCGCGGGGGCGACTATGGCTACACCTTC. It is translated as CASGPRGGDYGYTF.

DNA of the CDR3: TGTGCCAGCACTGTTATGTCATTTACAGGGGATTTTAGTTCACCCCTCCACTTT. Encoded protein: CASTVMSFTGDFSSPLHF. The chain links TRBV27 to TRBJ1-6; 7 bases agree with TRBD1. The CDR3 is 18 amino acids. From germline, CDR1 is MNHEY and CDR2 SMNVEV (reference sequence). The junction had 21 bases not matched to a gene; V was cut back by 7 bases and J by 9 bases.

The rearrangement links TRBV5-1 to TRBJ2-7, with 8 bases matching TRBD1. V lost 2 bases to trimming and J lost 3 bases; unmatched junction nucleotides: 7. The CDR3 has 15 residues. CDR1 SGHRS and CDR2 YFSETQ come from the germline V gene. The CDR3 DNA sequence: TGCGCCAGCAGCTTACAGGGGGGCCTCGTCTACGAGCAGTACTTC. Translating gives CASSLQGGLVYEQYF.